The T cell receptor beta chain under discussion was sequenced for a study of T cells in Graves' hyperthyroidism and ophthalmopathy (dated by TCRdb to the late 2010s). Background for the entire study: Peripheral blood was collected at initial diagnosis, before any treatment. To identify TCR V-J signatures that set the groups apart, the researchers used a discovery cohort of 90 to 100 patients, made up of some 41 with Graves' ophthalmopathy and about 59 with stable Graves' hyperthyroidism. Prospective prediction of ophthalmopathy was tested in an independent validation cohort of fewer than 20 hyperthyroidism patients and 17 patients who later progressed to ophthalmopathy. The 90 to 100 discovery patients were randomly divided into training and test sets at a 7:3 ratio. Thyroid tissue and blood T-cell repertoires from six Graves' hyperthyroidism patients were also compared in the study. Following sampling, methimazole starting at 30 mg daily was given to hyperthyroidism patients, and high-dose intravenous methylprednisolone was given to ophthalmopathy patients. The paper describes TCR Vbeta CDR3 sequencing of 135 peripheral blood samples, made up of 43 ophthalmopathy patients, 70 to 75 hyperthyroidism patients and some 17 progressor patients. Here is what the overall study found, with its caveats: In validation, the model predicted progression to ophthalmopathy a median of roughly 6.5 months before onset, with over 55% sensitivity and about 72% specificity. No statistical method was used to fix the sample size in advance, and group allocation was not hidden from the investigators. A model built on a 13 V-J signature distinguished ophthalmopathy from stable hyperthyroidism, reaching 85% to 90% sensitivity and under 84% specificity in cross-validation and 80%/75% in testing. Blood samples also contained most of the expanded thyroid clonotypes (frequency above 0.001), which suggests that blood repertoires may reflect thyroid immune responses.

After removal of 1 base from V and 3 bases from J, the junction retains 10 bases not matched to a gene. Based on the germline V gene (reference sequence), the CDR1 and CDR2 sequences are DFQATT and SNEGSKA. The CDR3 starts with the cysteine, ends with the phenylalanine, and has 16 residues. Just CDR3 DNA is preserved here, 48 bases in frame from base 1. The TCR beta CDR3 regions were amplified from RNA transcripts. For the first round of RT-PCR on the TCR CDR3, the HTBI primer set was used together with the Qiagen OneStep RT-PCR kit. A second multiplex PCR round built the libraries, followed by size selection and purification. Sequencing of the libraries was done on an Illumina HiSeq2000 using paired-end 100 bp reads. Concerning the study's data processing: SOAPnuke was used to process the raw data, with reads discarded if the reads contained adapters or uncalled bases, had a mean Phred below 15, or lacked an exact constant-primer or identifier match. High-quality paired reads were merged using COPE v1.2.5, and each unique nucleotide sequence was defined as a clonotype. MiTCR v1.1 was used to align the clonotypes against IMGT TRBV, TRBD and TRBJ reference segments. Only V-J combinations with frequency above 0.0001, covering 99% to 99.2% of repertoires, were analysed. A TCS score was defined as the ratio between F50 (clonal expansion) and ExV (chaos), using BLOSUM62-based TCRdist between CDR3 peptides within each V-J. Welch's t-statistics and random forest reduced around 520 V-J features to 13, which were used in a naive Bayes classifier (R e1071). The raw public data were reprocessed by TCRdb itself: fastp quality trimming at Q25, MiXCR clonotype calling, in-frame beta chains only. Rows merge per CDR3 protein into single entries with the most common DNA and genes. The V and J calls here are based on TCRdb, not the publication. The sample includes around 240,000 distinct CDR3 sequences, with less than 15% observed a single time. Roughly 13% of the sample belongs to the ten largest clones.

There are many counts of this clonotype. Its antigen has not been determined. No clone much larger than this one lies a single base away; base qualities are absent. The hyperthyroidism patients were between 18 and 65 years old and newly diagnosed, with a disease duration of less than 2 months. Any patient with an uncontrolled infection, another autoimmune disease, pregnancy or lactation was excluded. Diagnoses were established on the basis of clinical symptoms, serum thyroxine and TRAb, thyroid ultrasound, and orbital computed tomography. For progressor patients, blood was drawn at the first diagnosis of hyperthyroidism, before any ophthalmopathy symptoms had appeared. Ficoll-Paque density gradient centrifugation was used to isolate PBMCs from 8 to 10 ml of fresh peripheral blood. Progressor patients were first diagnosed with Graves' hyperthyroidism and then developed ophthalmopathy during follow-up. Total RNA was extracted with Trizol reagent, and quality was checked on an Agilent 2100 Bioanalyzer.

This receptor was identified in a woman aged 40 to 50 with Graves' hyperthyroidism that later progressed to Graves' ophthalmopathy. The receptor chain draws on TRBV20-1 and TRBJ2-7, with 9 middle bases fitting TRBD2. Sequenced: blood. The CDR3 region: CSARALRLAEYYEQYF. The nucleotide sequence is TGCAGTGCTAGAGCCCTTCGACTAGCGGAATACTACGAGCAGTACTTC.